These 15 T cell receptor beta chains originate from one sample sequenced in a study of regulatory T cells in long-lasting Graves disease. TCR beta libraries were built with iRepertoire HTBI primers and Arm-PCR of CDR3 regions. TCRdb redid the calling of the multiplex PCR reads with MiXCR, one entry per CDR3 protein. The sample yields about 620,000 distinct CDR3 sequences, under 20% seen once. Time point in this sample: newly diagnosed GD, antithyroid drugs for less than 3 months. After RNA was extracted from PBMCs, the TCR library was made from it. Another study also made use of these data, one on T cells in Graves' hyperthyroidism and ophthalmopathy.

Here the sequenced sample was peripheral blood mononuclear cells (PBMCs), taken at new diagnosis, from a patient treated with antithyroid drugs. The receptor set was obtained from a woman in her 30s with Graves disease.

This clonotype was detected ten times or more. V gene TRBV30 combines with J gene TRBJ2-1, with D perhaps TRBD1 (5 bases). This CDR3 region has 14 residues. The germline V gene has CDR1 GTSNPN and CDR2 SVGIG (reference sequence). The V end lost 3 bases, the J end lost 6 bases, and 15 bases lay between the germline ends. The CDR3 is CAWSQGHGRNEQFF. CDR3 nucleotides: TGTGCCTGGAGCCAGGGTCACGGTCGCAATGAGCAGTTCTTC.

This clonotype was seen only a few times. The chain carries TRBV5-1 and TRBJ2-1, with D possibly being TRBD1 (6 bases). Germline CDR1 SGHRS, CDR2 YFSETQ. Trimming took off 0 bases at V and 8 bases at J, with 15 bases between the two ends. The CDR3 covers 15 residues. CDR3 protein: CASSLVTGPTDEQFF. The CDR3 coding sequence is TGCGCCAGCAGCTTGGTGACAGGCCCTACCGATGAGCAGTTCTTC.

This clonotype was seen a handful of times. The rearrangement uses TRBV29-1 and TRBJ2-5; 12 bases agree with TRBD2. The CDR3 contains 14 residues. Germline V CDR1 and CDR2: SQVTM, ANQGSEA. V shed 6 bases and J 5 bases; nucleotides not matched to a gene: 7. The CDR3 coding sequence is TGCAGCGTCCTGACTAGCGGGAGATCGGAGACCCAGTACTTC. Its translation: CSVLTSGRSETQYF. Supplemented by reference TRBV29-1 and TRBJ2-5, the full variable domain reads SAVISQKPSRDICQRGTSLTIQCQVDSQVTMMFWYRQQPGQSLTLIATANQGSEATYESGFVIDKFPISRPNLTFSTLTVSNMSPEDSSIYLCSVLTSGRSETQYFGPGTRLLVL.

This clonotype has ten or more counts. CDR3 nucleotides: TGTGCCAGCAGTGAAGGAACTAGCGGGAGTGGGGCCAAAAACATTCAGTACTTC. It translates to CASSEGTSGSGAKNIQYF. The V and J genes are TRBV6-2 or TRBV6-3 and TRBJ2-4; 11 bases agree with TRBD2. Germline lookup yields CDR1 MNHEY and CDR2 SVGEGT. The CDR3 is 18 amino acids. V lost 5 bases to trimming and J lost 1 base; unmatched junction nucleotides: 10.

V and J are TRBV14 and TRBJ2-2, with D possibly TRBD2 on 5 matching bases. The V gene's germline CDR1 is SGHDN and CDR2 FVKESK. The CDR3 is 12 residues long. V lost 7 bases to trimming and J lost 6 bases, with 9 bases between them. This chain's CDR3 is CASKRTPGELFF. The DNA for the CDR3 is TGTGCCAGCAAGCGGACCCCCGGGGAGCTGTTTTTT.

This clonotype was counted only a few times. The CDR3 sequence is CSPRPGGAAETQYF. CDR3 nucleotides: TGCAGCCCACGACCAGGGGGAGCGGCAGAGACCCAGTACTTC. This rearrangement joins TRBV20-1 to TRBJ2-5; 7 bases agree with TRBD1. CDR3 length: 14 residues. CDR1 is DFQATT and CDR2 is SNEGSKA in the germline V gene (reference sequence).

Comments on this clonotype: Compared with germline, one end of the junction differs, possibly owing to a read error. V and J are TRBV11-2 and TRBJ1-3; TRBD1 agrees at 8 bases. Looked up from germline, CDR1 is SGHAT and CDR2 is FQNNGV. This CDR3 is built from 16 residues. The CDR3 DNA reads TGTGCCGGCAGCCCCTGGACAGGGAGCTCTGGAAACACCATATATTTT. Its translation: CAGSPWTGSSGNTIYF.

The sample holds many counts of this clonotype. The chain couples TRBV10-3 to TRBJ2-3; TRBD2 matches 10 bases. Germline V CDR1 and CDR2: ENHRY, SYGVKD. CDR3 length: 14 residues. Trimming took 8 bases from V and 4 from J; bases not matched to a gene: 6. The CDR3 spells CAIEPSGRPDTQYF. The CDR3 DNA follows: TGTGCCATCGAGCCTAGCGGGAGACCAGATACGCAGTATTTT.

The chain joins TRBV29-1 to TRBJ1-1; 7 bases map to TRBD1. Germline V lookup: CDR1 SQVTM, CDR2 ANQGSEA. V shed 5 bases and J 3 bases; nucleotides not matched to a gene: 6. The CDR3 loop spans 13 amino acids. Written as DNA, the CDR3 is TGCAGCGTTTATAGACAGGGAGACACTGAAGCTTTCTTT. This gives the protein CSVYRQGDTEAFF.

In its sample, this clonotype was seen many times. The rearrangement joins TRBV12-3 or TRBV12-4 to TRBJ2-7; TRBD2 is a possible D gene (5 bases). Deletions cut 6 bases from V and 2 bases from J, with 14 bases between. This CDR3 has 14 residues. The CDR3 is CASSPGGRAYEQYF. The CDR3 coding sequence is TGTGCCAGCAGCCCCGGAGGCCGAGCCTACGAGCAGTACTTC.

This clonotype showed up just a few times. The V gene is TRBV6-2 or TRBV6-3, the J gene TRBJ2-3, with 7 bases matching TRBD2. The CDR3 covers 16 residues. CDR1 and CDR2 from the germline V gene are MNHEY and SVGEGT. J gave up 1 base and V 6 bases, and 10 bases lay outside the gene matches. The CDR3 here is CASSRPLGGGTDTQYF. The CDR3, as DNA: TGTGCCAGCAGCCGACCACTGGGAGGGGGCACAGATACGCAGTATTTT.

The chain employs TRBV6-1 and TRBJ2-7, with D possibly matching TRBD2 (5 bases). V was shortened by 6 bases and J by 3 bases, with 9 bases between the two germline ends. This CDR3 contains 12 residues. The germline V gene encodes CDR1 MNHNS and CDR2 SASEGT. CDR3 protein: CASRPGLYEQYF. The CDR3 DNA sequence: TGTGCCAGCAGGCCCGGACTCTACGAGCAGTACTTC.

This clonotype occurred a few times. The chain carries TRBV19 and TRBJ2-2; TRBD1 aligns across 8 bases. Per germline, CDR1 LNHDA and CDR2 SQIVND (reference sequence). The trim removed 5 bases at V and 7 bases at J, leaving 9 bases unmatched. The CDR3 loop spans 15 amino acids. CDR3 loop: CASSLGQGVLGELFF. In nucleotides, the CDR3 is TGTGCCAGTAGTCTCGGACAGGGAGTACTCGGGGAGCTGTTTTTT.

This clonotype was seen only a few times. With a much larger clone just one base away, this may be a read error. This sequence joins TRBV28 and TRBJ1-2; a weak D match, TRBD1 (5 bases). The germline V gene encodes CDR1 MDHEN and CDR2 SYDVKM. V gave up 3 bases and J gave up 3 bases, with 17 bases separating them. The CDR3 has 16 amino acids. CDR3 DNA: TGTGCCAGCAGTTTCCCTTGGGGACGGAGCGACTATGGCTACACCTTC. This codes for CASSFPWGRSDYGYTF.

This clonotype has at least ten counts. The chain carries TRBV10-3 and TRBJ2-7, with 8 bases fitting TRBD1. The trim removed 4 bases at V and 4 bases at J, leaving 12 bases unmatched. The CDR3 contains 16 residues. Germline V lookup: CDR1 ENHRY, CDR2 SYGVKD. Written as DNA, the CDR3 is TGTGCCATCAGTGTGGGTGGTGGACAGGGTGGTTACGAGCAGTACTTC. This gives the protein CAISVGGGQGGYEQYF.